This TCR beta chain was profiled in a study of T cell responses to AZD1222 COVID-19 vaccine. Germline V lookup: CDR1 GTSNPN, CDR2 SVGIG (reference sequence). The CDR3 extends over 12 amino acids. The ends were cut back, 5 bases at V and 3 bases at J, with 10 bases in the middle. Profiling relied on immunoSEQ multiplex PCR, and the TCRdb table lists in-frame clones only, not all of them. The sample carries about 100,000 clones, about 89% recorded once. General study findings and limits: Spike-specific TCR breadth and depth were elevated following two AZD1222 doses.

Concerning this clone: What it binds is not known.

The chain recombines TRBV30 with TRBJ1-2; no clear D. The specimen was peripheral blood, collected on day 0 of MenACWY control vaccination. The TCR was taken from an adult in good health. The CDR3 protein is CAWEAGDYGYTF. CDR3 nucleotide sequence: TGTGCCTGGGAGGCGGGAGACTATGGCTACACCTTC.